The 29 T cell receptor beta chains reported below all come from one sample, sequenced in a study of blood T cell repertoires in COVID-19. Sequencing was performed with immunoSEQ multiplex PCR; in TCRdb, only in-frame clones are kept and a portion is missing. The sample has under 300,000 clones; about nine tenths are singletons. Source material: peripheral blood. The source of these receptors is a man younger than 45 who had recovered from COVID-19.

V is TRBV9 and J is TRBJ2-5; TRBD2 matches 11 bases. Germline CDR1 and CDR2: SGDLS and YYNGEE. The CDR3 runs 15 residues. Trimming at V came to 3 bases and at J to 3 bases, leaving 4 bases not matched to a gene. CDR3 sequence: CASSDILAGEETQYF. CDR3 in DNA: TGTGCCAGCAGCGATATACTAGCGGGGGAAGAGACCCAGTACTTC.

The rearrangement links TRBV7-6 to TRBJ2-3, with TRBD2 matching over 14 bases. The CDR3 runs 17 residues. Germline assignment: CDR1 SGHVS and CDR2 FNYEAQ. J was trimmed by 6 bases and V by 4 bases; bases with no gene match: 9. CDR3 coding DNA: TGTGCCAGCAGCTCCCCGACTAGCGGGGGGGCTGTTGATACGCAGTATTTT. Amino acids: CASSSPTSGGAVDTQYF.

V and J are TRBV12-3 or TRBV12-4 and TRBJ2-5; no clear D. V was trimmed by 8 bases and J by 1 base, leaving 8 bases between them. The CDR3 consists of 12 residues. The CDR3 is CASSRGQETQYF. DNA for the CDR3: TGTGCCAGCTCTCGCGGCCAAGAGACCCAGTACTTC.

The genes are TRBV29-1 and TRBJ1-2; no definite D call. The CDR3 is 13 amino acids. Trimming pared 8 bases from V and 0 bases from J, leaving 13 bases between. The V gene's germline CDR1 is SQVTM and CDR2 ANQGSEA. CDR3: CSTPRLANYGYTF. The DNA of the CDR3 is TGCAGCACCCCTCGACTAGCTAACTATGGCTACACCTTC.

This chain uses TRBV2 with TRBJ2-3; D is perhaps TRBD1 (6 bases). Per germline, CDR1 SNHLY and CDR2 FYNNEI. With 11 bases removed from V and 2 bases from J, the gap between germline ends came to 17 bases. The CDR3 sequence is 14 residues long. In DNA, the CDR3 is TGTGCCCGGACGACCCGGACAGCCACAGATACGCAGTATTTT. Translated, it gives CARTTRTATDTQYF.

The genes are TRBV10-3 and TRBJ1-2; D might be TRBD1 (5 bases). Trimming stripped 0 bases from V and 2 bases from J, with 10 bases between. This CDR3 is built from 15 residues. Germline V CDR1 and CDR2: ENHRY, SYGVKD. In DNA, the CDR3 is TGTGCCATCAGTGAGTCTTGGGGCTCGAACTATGGCTACACCTTC. Translating it yields CAISESWGSNYGYTF.

As for this clone: Additional DNA sequences in this sample encode the identical CDR3. This chain links TRBV6-5 with TRBJ2-3, with 8 bases lining up with TRBD1. The CDR3 spans 14 residues. The V and J ends lost 6 bases and 4 bases, in that order; junction bases with no gene match: 6. Germline V gene data show CDR1 as MNHEY and CDR2 as SVGAGI. The CDR3 region is CASSLDRGADTQYF. The DNA for the CDR3 is TGTGCCAGCAGCCTAGACAGGGGAGCAGATACGCAGTATTTT.

This clone turned up a few times. The V call is TRBV5-1, the J call TRBJ2-5; 7 positions match TRBD1. CDR1 and CDR2 from the germline V gene are SGHRS and YFSETQ. The CDR3 runs to 12 residues. Losses at the gene ends were 6 bases for V and 2 bases for J; bases not matched to a gene: 1. The CDR3 DNA reads as TGCGCCAGCAACAGGGGTCAAGAGACCCAGTACTTC. Protein sequence: CASNRGQETQYF.

The chain joins TRBV4-2 to TRBJ1-3; the match to TRBD1 covers 7 bases. This CDR3 comprises 16 residues. Germline lookup yields CDR1 LGHNA and CDR2 YNFKEQ. Trimming at V came to 1 base and at J to 0 bases, leaving 3 bases not matched to a gene. The CDR3 nucleotides are TGTGCCAGCAGCCAAGGACAGGGTGTCTCTGGAAACACCATATATTTT. Its translation is CASSQGQGVSGNTIYF.

The V call is TRBV7-2, the J call TRBJ2-1; 11 bases are shared with TRBD2. The CDR3 length is 16 residues. Germline loops: CDR1 SGHTA, CDR2 FQGNSA. J gave up 10 bases and V 5 bases, and 13 bases lay outside the gene matches. CDR3 loop: CASSPVAGGSASEQFF. The CDR3 DNA sequence: TGTGCCAGCAGCCCAGTAGCGGGGGGGTCCGCCTCAGAGCAGTTCTTC.

V is TRBV11-2 and J is TRBJ2-7; 10 bases match TRBD2. Per the germline V gene, CDR1 is SGHAT and CDR2 is FQNNGV. Losses at the gene ends were 3 bases for V and 2 bases for J; bases not matched to a gene: 4. This CDR3 contains 15 residues. The CDR3 sequence is CASSFLAGVPYEQYF. CDR3 nucleotide sequence: TGTGCCAGCAGCTTCCTAGCGGGGGTTCCCTACGAGCAGTACTTC.

The chain carries TRBV9 and TRBJ1-2; D is ambiguous. V was pared by 4 bases and J by 8 bases, with 21 bases between. CDR3 length equals 15 residues. Germline values: CDR1 SGDLS, CDR2 YYNGEE. This CDR3 reads CASSTRPDWPGGYTF. In DNA form, the CDR3 reads TGTGCCAGCAGCACCCGACCCGACTGGCCTGGCGGCTACACCTTC.

The chain recombines TRBV25-1 with TRBJ1-1; the match to TRBD1 covers 8 bases. V shed 0 bases and J 6 bases; nucleotides not matched to a gene: 6. Germline-derived CDR1 and CDR2 are MGHDK and SYGVNS. There are 15 residues in the CDR3. In DNA form, the CDR3 reads TGTGCCAGCAGTGAATACGGCAGGGGGCTCGCTGAAGCTTTCTTT. It translates to CASSEYGRGLAEAFF. Drawing the rest from reference TRBV25-1 and TRBJ1-1, the complete variable domain is EADIYQTPRYLVIGTGKKITLECSQTMGHDKMYWYQQDPGMELHLIHYSYGVNSTEKGDLSSESTVSRIRTEHFPLTLESARPSHTSQYLCASSEYGRGLAEAFFGQGTRLTVV.

CDR3 sequence reads: CASSQGNVGLASYEQYF. The CDR3 DNA follows: TGTGCCAGCAGCCAAGGAAACGTTGGACTAGCGTCTTACGAGCAGTACTTC. This chain uses TRBV3-1 (or the pseudogene TRBV3-2) with TRBJ2-7; TRBD2 agrees at 9 bases. V lost 1 base, J lost 4 bases, and 11 bases stayed unmatched. The CDR3 runs 17 residues. The V gene's germline CDR1 is LGHDT and CDR2 YNNKEL (reference sequence).

The chain employs TRBV6-4 and TRBJ1-1, with TRBD1 matching 7 bases. CDR3 length: 14 residues. Germline CDR1 reads MRHNA; CDR2 reads SNTAGT. The V segment lost 6 bases and the J segment 4 bases; nucleotides outside the gene matches: 8. The DNA for the CDR3 is TGTGCCAGCAGGGATGACAGGGTGGGCACTGAAGCTTTCTTT. Translating gives CASRDDRVGTEAFF.

This clone showed up just once. The V and J genes are TRBV9 and TRBJ2-6, with D possibly being TRBD1 (6 bases). Germline CDR1 SGDLS, CDR2 YYNGEE. The germline V and J ends were trimmed by 3 bases and 3 bases, with 7 bases remaining between them. This CDR3 region has 14 residues. For the CDR3, the DNA is TGTGCCAGCAGCGGGACAGTTGGGGCCAACGTCCTGACTTTC. Protein product: CASSGTVGANVLTF.

The J gene is TRBJ2-7, the V gene TRBV12-5, with D perhaps matching TRBD2 (7 bases). Germline CDR1 and CDR2: LGHNT and FRNRAP. The CDR3 consists of 12 residues. Trimming pared 5 bases from V and 6 bases from J, leaving 11 bases between. CDR3 sequence reads: CASGTGRGEQYF. The CDR3 DNA reads as TGTGCTAGTGGTACAGGGAGGGGCGAGCAGTACTTC.

The chain links TRBV29-1 to TRBJ2-2; possible D gene TRBD2, 5 bases. Germline-derived CDR1 and CDR2 are SQVTM and ANQGSEA. There are 12 residues in the CDR3. V dropped 8 bases and J dropped 6 bases, with 13 bases sitting between them. The CDR3 sequence: CSLREGSGELFF. In nucleotides, the CDR3 is TGCAGCCTCCGAGAGGGTTCCGGGGAGCTGTTTTTT.

The chain carries TRBV30 and TRBJ2-3; D unresolved. Germline V lookup: CDR1 GTSNPN, CDR2 SVGIG (reference sequence). Trimming removed 6 bases at V and 2 bases at J, with 18 bases between. The CDR3 runs 15 residues. The CDR3 nucleotides read TGTGCCTGTAACCACGGCGGCGCGAACACAGATACGCAGTATTTT. Protein: CACNHGGANTDTQYF.

This clone was counted a few times. V is TRBV6-2 or TRBV6-3 and J is TRBJ1-3; no clear D gene. The germline gives CDR1 MNHEY, CDR2 SVGEGT. The length of the CDR3 is 16 residues. Deletions cut 0 bases from V and 3 bases from J, with 12 bases between. CDR3 residues: CASSYSIGVDGNTIYF. DNA for the CDR3: TGTGCCAGCAGTTACTCGATCGGGGTGGATGGAAACACCATATATTTT.

This clone was seen a single time. The chain combines TRBV7-9 with TRBJ1-6, with 9 bases matching TRBD1. The CDR3 extends over 14 amino acids. The V and J ends lost 1 base and 12 bases, in that order; junction bases with no gene match: 4. Germline CDR1 is SEHNR and CDR2 is FQNEAQ (reference sequence). Written as DNA, the CDR3 is TGTGCCAGCAGCTTAGGGACAGGGGCCAAACCCCTCCACTTT. Its protein is CASSLGTGAKPLHF.

This chain joins TRBV5-5 and TRBJ1-1; D gene uncertain. V dropped 1 base and J dropped 1 base, with 5 bases sitting between them. The CDR3 spans 13 residues. Germline assignment: CDR1 SGHKS and CDR2 YYEKEE (reference sequence). CDR3 in DNA: TGTGCCAGCAGCTTGTTACAGAACACTGAAGCTTTCTTT. This translates into CASSLLQNTEAFF.

The chain uses TRBV11-2 and TRBJ2-7, with D uncertain. With 3 bases removed from V and 2 bases from J, the gap between germline ends came to 11 bases. The CDR3 contains 14 residues. Germline V CDR1 and CDR2: SGHAT, FQNNGV. CDR3 region: CASSFGQRPYEQYF. The DNA of the CDR3 is TGTGCCAGCAGCTTTGGCCAGAGGCCCTACGAGCAGTACTTC.

This chain uses TRBV18 with TRBJ2-4; D is possibly TRBD2 (5 bases). There are 12 residues in the CDR3. V was pared by 3 bases and J by 5 bases, with 5 bases between. The germline gives CDR1 KGHSH, CDR2 LQKENI. As DNA, the CDR3 is TGTGCCAGCTCACCCGGGGAAAACATTCAGTACTTC. Translating it yields CASSPGENIQYF.

The rearrangement uses TRBV27 and TRBJ1-3, with D unclear. This CDR3 is 14 amino acids long. V was shortened by 6 bases and J by 0 bases, with 9 bases between the two germline ends. Per germline, CDR1 MNHEY and CDR2 SMNVEV (reference sequence). CDR3 DNA: TGTGCCAGCAGGGCAGGAATCTCTGGAAACACCATATATTTT. This sequence encodes CASRAGISGNTIYF.

The chain carries TRBV5-8 and TRBJ1-3; D not certain. This CDR3 contains 14 residues. Deletions cut 1 base from V and 11 bases from J, with 16 bases between. Germline CDR1 SGHTS, CDR2 YDEGEE. The CDR3 protein is CASSLIRGPTAIYF. For the CDR3, the DNA is TGTGCCAGCAGCTTGATCCGGGGTCCCACTGCCATATATTTT.

The chain employs TRBV10-1 and TRBJ2-5; 7 bases line up with TRBD1. The CDR3 runs 14 residues. Per the germline V gene, CDR1 is WNHNN and CDR2 is SYGVQD (reference sequence). V dropped 0 bases and J dropped 2; count of bases not matched to a gene: 0. The CDR3 loop reads CASSESGQQETQYF. Written as DNA, the CDR3 is TGCGCCAGCAGTGAGTCGGGACAGCAAGAGACCCAGTACTTC.

This clone came up once. The chain recombines TRBV4-1 with TRBJ1-5, with TRBD1 as a possible D gene (5 bases). CDR1 and CDR2 (germline): MGHRA, YSYEKL. The CDR3 loop spans 14 amino acids. V gave up 0 bases and J gave up 2 bases, with 5 bases separating them. The CDR3 spells CASSQEGRNQPQHF. The CDR3 DNA reads TGCGCCAGCAGCCAAGAGGGGCGCAATCAGCCCCAGCATTTT.

The chain combines TRBV11-2 with TRBJ1-3; D gene ambiguous. Germline CDR1 is SGHAT and CDR2 is FQNNGV. The ends were cut back, 0 bases at V and 3 bases at J, with 9 bases in the middle. CDR3 size: 15 residues. For the CDR3, the DNA is TGTGCCAGCAGCTTAGAACTGTCGATTGGAAACACCATATATTTT. Amino acid sequence: CASSLELSIGNTIYF.